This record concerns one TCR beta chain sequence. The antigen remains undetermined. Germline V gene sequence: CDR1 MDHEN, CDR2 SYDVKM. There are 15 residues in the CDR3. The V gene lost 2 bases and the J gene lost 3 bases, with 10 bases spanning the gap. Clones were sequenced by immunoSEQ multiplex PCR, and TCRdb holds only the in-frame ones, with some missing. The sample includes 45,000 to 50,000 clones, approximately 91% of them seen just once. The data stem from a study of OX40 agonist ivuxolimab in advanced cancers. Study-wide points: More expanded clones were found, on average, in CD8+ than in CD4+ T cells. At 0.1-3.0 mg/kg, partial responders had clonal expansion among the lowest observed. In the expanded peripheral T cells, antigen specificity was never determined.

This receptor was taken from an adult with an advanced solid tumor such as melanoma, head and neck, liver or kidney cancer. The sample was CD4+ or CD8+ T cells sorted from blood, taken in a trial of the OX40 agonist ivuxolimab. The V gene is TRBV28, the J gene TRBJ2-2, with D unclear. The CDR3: CASSLRIVDTGELFF. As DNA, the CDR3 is TGTGCCAGCAGTTTAAGGATTGTGGACACCGGGGAGCTGTTTTTT.